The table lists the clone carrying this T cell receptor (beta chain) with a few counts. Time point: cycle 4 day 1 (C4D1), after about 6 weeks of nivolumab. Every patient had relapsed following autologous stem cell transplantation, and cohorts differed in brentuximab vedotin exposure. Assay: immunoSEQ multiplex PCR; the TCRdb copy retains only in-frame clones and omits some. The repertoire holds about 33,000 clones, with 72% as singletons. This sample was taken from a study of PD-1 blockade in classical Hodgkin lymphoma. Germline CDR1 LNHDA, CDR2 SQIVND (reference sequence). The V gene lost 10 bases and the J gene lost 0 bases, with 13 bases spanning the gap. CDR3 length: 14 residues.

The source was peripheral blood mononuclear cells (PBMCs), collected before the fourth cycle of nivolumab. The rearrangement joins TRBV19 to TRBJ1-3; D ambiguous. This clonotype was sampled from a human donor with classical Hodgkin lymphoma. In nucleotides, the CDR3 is TGTGCCACCGCCGGGCATGGCTCTGGAAACACCATATATTTT. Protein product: CATAGHGSGNTIYF.